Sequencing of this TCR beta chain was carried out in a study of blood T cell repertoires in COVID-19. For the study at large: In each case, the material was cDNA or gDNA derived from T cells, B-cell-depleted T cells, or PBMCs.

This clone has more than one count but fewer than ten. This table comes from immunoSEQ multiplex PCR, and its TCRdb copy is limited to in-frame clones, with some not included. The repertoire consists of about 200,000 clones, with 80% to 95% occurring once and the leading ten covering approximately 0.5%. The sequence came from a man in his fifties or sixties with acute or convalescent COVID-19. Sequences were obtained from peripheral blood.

This CDR3 is CASSLETGYGNTIYF. DNA for the CDR3: TGTGCCAGCAGCTTAGAAACAGGGTACGGAAACACCATATATTTT. This chain joins TRBV7-2 and TRBJ1-3, with D maybe TRBD1 (6 bases). The CDR3 length is 15 residues. Trimming removed 1 base at V and 4 bases at J, with 11 bases between. Germline-derived CDR1 and CDR2 are SGHTA and FQGNSA.